The sample holds a few counts of the clone carrying this TCR beta chain. Original analysis: Estimated nucleated cell counts came from reference gene primer amplification. Profiled with immunoSEQ multiplex PCR; TCRdb holds only in-frame clones, not every one. V, J and clone size are those of that table, while D and trimming were read from the DNA. The repertoire holds about 160,000 clones, with 80% to 90% as singletons. The data derive from a study of blood T cell repertoires in COVID-19. Study overall: Some COVID-19 samples were acute and others convalescent; all came from the United States, Italy and Spain. The cDNA or gDNA used as material had been derived from T cells, B-cell-depleted T cells, or PBMCs.

Trimming took off 1 base at V and 3 bases at J, with 5 bases between the two ends. The CDR3 has 12 residues. Germline V lookup: CDR1 SGHRS, CDR2 YFSETQ. Input material: peripheral blood. The TCR was taken from a woman in her seventies with acute or convalescent COVID-19. The rearrangement joins TRBV5-1 to TRBJ2-7; no definite D call. DNA of the CDR3: TGCGCCAGCAGCTTGAACAACTACGAGCAGTACTTC. Protein sequence: CASSLNNYEQYF.